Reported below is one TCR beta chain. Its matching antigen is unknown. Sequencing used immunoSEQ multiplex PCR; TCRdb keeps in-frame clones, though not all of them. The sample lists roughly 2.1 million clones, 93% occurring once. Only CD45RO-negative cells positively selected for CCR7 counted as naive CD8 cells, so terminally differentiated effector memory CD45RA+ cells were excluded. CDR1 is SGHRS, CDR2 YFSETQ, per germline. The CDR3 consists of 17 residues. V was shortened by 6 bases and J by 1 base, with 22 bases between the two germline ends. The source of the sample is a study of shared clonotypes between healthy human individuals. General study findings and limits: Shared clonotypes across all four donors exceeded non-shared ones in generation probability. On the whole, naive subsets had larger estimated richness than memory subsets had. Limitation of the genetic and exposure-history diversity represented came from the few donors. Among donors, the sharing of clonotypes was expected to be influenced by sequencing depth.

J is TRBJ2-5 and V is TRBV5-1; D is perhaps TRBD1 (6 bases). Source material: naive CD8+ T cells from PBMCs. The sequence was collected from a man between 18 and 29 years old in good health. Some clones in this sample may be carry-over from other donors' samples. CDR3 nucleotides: TGCGCCAGCACACCACCCATAGTAGGGGGTTCCCAAGAGACCCAGTACTTC. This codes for CASTPPIVGGSQETQYF.